These 7 T cell receptor beta chains were all obtained from the same sample, sequenced in a study of vaccination effects on CD4 cells after COVID-19. Produced via immunoSEQ multiplex PCR; TCRdb's table is partial and in-frame only. The sample yields approximately 74,000 clones, about 73% seen once. After less than twelve days in culture, the CD4+ T cells were isolated. Participants were given two doses of BNT162b2 or mRNA-1273 vaccine. No antigens are known for them. The specimen was CD4+ T cells from PBMCs cultured without peptide, collected after COVID-19 vaccination. The receptors were gathered from a human donor who received a COVID-19 vaccine.

V gene TRBV7-2 combines with J gene TRBJ1-6; no reliable D call. This CDR3 spans 15 amino acids. The germline V gene encodes CDR1 SGHTA and CDR2 FQGNSA. V lost 5 bases and J lost 9, with 17 bases in between. The CDR3: CASSLTPTFSSPLHF. In nucleotides, the CDR3 is TGTGCCAGCAGCCTGACCCCGACATTCAGTTCACCCCTCCACTTT.

The V gene is TRBV21-1, the J gene TRBJ1-5. TRBV21-1 is classified as a pseudogene. The CDR3 runs 15 residues. This CDR3 reads CASSKWGTNYQPQHF. CDR3 coding DNA: TGTGCCAGCAGCAAATGGGGGACCAATTATCAGCCCCAGCATTTT.

The chain's CDR3 is CASKTGADGELFF. CDR3 nucleotide sequence: TGCGCCAGCAAGACAGGGGCGGACGGGGAGCTGTTTTTT. The chain carries TRBV10-1 and TRBJ2-2; 8 bases map to TRBD1. This CDR3 has 13 amino acids. J was trimmed by 7 bases and V by 7 bases; bases with no gene match: 5. CDR1 and CDR2 (germline): WNHNN, SYGVQD (reference sequence).

V is TRBV3-1 (or the pseudogene TRBV3-2) and J is TRBJ2-1, with 7 bases identical to TRBD2. V was pared by 4 bases and J by 4 bases, with 13 bases of the junction left unmatched. The CDR3 has 17 residues. Germline V gives CDR1 LGHDT, CDR2 YNNKEL (reference sequence). This CDR3 reads CASSLKRGGYKYNEQFF. CDR3 bases: TGTGCCAGCAGCCTTAAACGCGGGGGATACAAATACAATGAGCAGTTCTTC.

Worth noting for this clone: The same CDR3 can be traced to other DNA sequences in this sample. The V and J genes are TRBV9 and TRBJ1-3; no clear D. CDR3 length equals 14 residues. The germline gives CDR1 SGDLS, CDR2 YYNGEE. With 0 bases removed from V and 0 bases from J, the gap between germline ends came to 4 bases. The DNA for the CDR3 is TGTGCCAGCAGCGTAGGGTACTCTGGAAACACCATATATTTT. Protein: CASSVGYSGNTIYF.

This chain uses TRBV19 with TRBJ1-3, with D uncertain. Germline loops: CDR1 LNHDA, CDR2 SQIVND (reference sequence). With 3 bases removed from V and 3 bases from J, the gap between germline ends came to 6 bases. The CDR3 spans 13 residues. In DNA, the CDR3 is TGTGCCAGTAGTATGGTGGTTGGAAACACCATATATTTT. Protein sequence: CASSMVVGNTIYF.

The V call is TRBV7-9, the J call TRBJ2-3; D remains unclear. This CDR3 is built from 12 residues. Trimming removed 5 bases at V and 5 bases at J, with 8 bases between. The germline V gene has CDR1 SEHNR and CDR2 FQNEAQ (reference sequence). CDR3 in amino acids: CASSKPRDTQYF. The CDR3, as DNA: TGTGCCAGCAGCAAACCCCGAGATACGCAGTATTTT.